The rows below give T cell receptor beta chains drawn from one sample of a study of PD-1 blockade in classical Hodgkin lymphoma. Clones were read by immunoSEQ multiplex PCR, and TCRdb kept only the in-frame ones, dropping some. The repertoire holds tens of thousands of clones, with 65% to 85% as singletons. The sample consisted of peripheral blood mononuclear cells (PBMCs), taken before the fourth cycle of nivolumab. Source of these receptors: a human donor with classical Hodgkin lymphoma. Each CDR3 is given with its conserved first and last residue. Fields, in order: D gene, CDR3 length, V gene, clone size, J gene, CDR3 DNA, CDR3 protein. D genes are given only for firm matches. Rows may omit the clone size; those that give it use once, few, many or a size class.

>TRBD1|14|TRBV19|few|TRBJ2-1
TGTGCCAGTAGAGTAGGGGGCAACTACAATGAGCAGTTCTTC
CASRVGGNYNEQFF
>-|14|TRBV6-5|-|TRBJ2-1
TGTGCCAGCAGTTACTCATCAGGGGCTCGTGAGCAGTTCTTC
CASSYSSGAREQFF
>TRBD1|15|TRBV9|-|TRBJ1-2
TGTGCCAGCAGCACCCGACAGGGGACTACCTATGGCTACACCTTC
CASSTRQGTTYGYTF
>TRBD2|16|TRBV5-1|-|TRBJ2-5
TGCGCCAGCAGCCCCCCCCCGGGGGGAATGGAAGAGACCCAGTACTTC
CASSPPPGGMEETQYF
>-|11|TRBV6-6|-|TRBJ2-1
TGTGCCAGCAGTTATATATATGAGCAGTTCTTC
CASSYIYEQFF
>TRBD1|14|TRBV5-1|-|TRBJ1-2
TGCGCCAGCAGCTTGGAGGGACAGGGATTTGGCTACACCTTC
CASSLEGQGFGYTF
>-|15|TRBV9|-|TRBJ2-5
TGTGCCAGCAGCGCCCAGGTAGGCTCTCAAGAGACCCAGTACTTC
CASSAQVGSQETQYF
>TRBD1|19|TRBV9|-|TRBJ2-2
TGTGCCAGCAGCCCACACTCCGGGACAGGGTATGGTTGGACCGGGGAGCTGTTTTTT
CASSPHSGTGYGWTGELFF
>-|13|TRBV5-5|-|TRBJ1-2
TGTGCCAGCAGCTTGACAGACAACTATGGCTACACCTTC
CASSLTDNYGYTF
>-|19|TRBV2|-|TRBJ2-1
TGTGCCAGCAGTGGGCTCGGGGTTCCAGCGCTACGCTCCTACAATGAGCAGTTCTTC
CASSGLGVPALRSYNEQFF
>TRBD2|18|TRBV28|once|TRBJ2-2
TGTGCCAGCAGTTCCCTTATTGGACTAGCGACGAACACCGGGGAGCTGTTTTTT
CASSSLIGLATNTGELFF
>-|13|TRBV10-3|-|TRBJ1-1
TGTGCCATCAGTGACAGGGAGGGGACTGAAGCTTTCTTT
CAISDREGTEAFF
>TRBD2|16|TRBV6-1|-|TRBJ2-7
TGTGCCAGCAGTGCGTGGACTAGCGGGGCCTCCTACGAGCAGTACTTC
CASSAWTSGASYEQYF
>TRBD1|16|TRBV5-5|-|TRBJ2-7
TGTGCCAGCACCCTTCTCTTGGGGACAGGGCCGAACGAGCAGTACTTC
CASTLLLGTGPNEQYF
>TRBD1|14|TRBV6-5|-|TRBJ2-7
TGTGCCAGCAGTACCCATTCTGGACAGGGGATGCAGTACTTC
CASSTHSGQGMQYF
>TRBD2|15|TRBV10-3|-|TRBJ2-1
TGTGGGACTAGCGAGATCGGGCCCGCCTACAATGAGCAGTTCTTC
CGTSEIGPAYNEQFF
>-|14|TRBV5-1|-|TRBJ1-6
TGCGCCAGCAGCTTGGAGCCAGGGGAATCACCCCTCCACTTT
CASSLEPGESPLHF
>-|15|TRBV10-2|-|TRBJ1-2
TGCGCCAGCAGTGATAGTGTCGTGAACGGCTATGGCTACACCTTC
CASSDSVVNGYGYTF
>TRBD1|16|TRBV19|-|TRBJ1-5
TGTGCCAGTAGTATACCGGGACAGGGGGCAAGGCAGCCCCAGCATTTT
CASSIPGQGARQPQHF
>-|12|TRBV7-9|-|TRBJ1-1
TGTGCCAGCAGCTTAGGGGGCCCTGAAGCTTTCTTT
CASSLGGPEAFF
>-|15|TRBV7-9|-|TRBJ1-6
TGTGCCAGCAGCTCCCAACTGAGCGCCAATTCACCCCTCCACTTT
CASSSQLSANSPLHF
>TRBD2|14|TRBV7-2|-|TRBJ2-7
TGTGCCAGCAGCCCTCGGACTAGCGTCTACGAGCAGTACTTC
CASSPRTSVYEQYF
>-|15|TRBV5-1|once|TRBJ2-5
TGCGCCAGCAGCTTGGCCGGGACACAAGAAGAGACCCAGTACTTC
CASSLAGTQEETQYF
>-|13|TRBV14|once|TRBJ1-1
TGTGCCAGCAGCGATCATATGAACACTGAAGCTTTCTTT
CASSDHMNTEAFF
>-|12|TRBV29-1|-|TRBJ2-1
TGCAGCGTTGAAGGGGGCAGAAATGAGCAGTTCTTC
CSVEGGRNEQFF
>-|15|TRBV2|-|TRBJ2-7
TGTGCCAGCATCCAGGACGGGCCCCTCTCCTACGAGCAGTACTTC
CASIQDGPLSYEQYF
>-|14|TRBV14|once|TRBJ2-1
TGTGCCAGCAGTCTAGCCGCCATTGGCGGTGAGCAGTTCTTC
CASSLAAIGGEQFF
>-|14|TRBV5-1|few|TRBJ2-1
TGCGCCAGCAGCTTGGGGGCCACGGGGAATGAGCAGTTCTTC
CASSLGATGNEQFF
>TRBD1|14|TRBV28|-|TRBJ1-1
TGTGCCAGCAGTTTAGGGGGACAGGGGATAGAAGCTTTCTTT
CASSLGGQGIEAFF
>TRBD1|14|TRBV28|-|TRBJ2-2
TGTGCCAGCAGATCAGGACAGGGGACCGGGGAGCTGTTTTTT
CASRSGQGTGELFF
>-|14|TRBV7-2|-|TRBJ2-3
TGTGCCAGCAGCTTAGCCCGGGACACAGATACGCAGTATTTT
CASSLARDTDTQYF
>-|16|TRBV19|-|TRBJ2-1
TGTGCCAGTAGAGGTGGTAGCCCTTCCTCCTACAATGAGCAGTTCTTC
CASRGGSPSSYNEQFF
>TRBD2|17|TRBV5-1|-|TRBJ2-1
TGCGCCAGCAGCTTACTCGAGGGAGGGCCCCCCTACAATGAGCAGTTCTTC
CASSLLEGGPPYNEQFF
>TRBD2|13|TRBV29-1|-|TRBJ2-1
TGCAGCGTTGGTCCCAGCGGGAGCTATGAGCAGTTCTTC
CSVGPSGSYEQFF
>-|17|TRBV15|once|TRBJ1-5
TGTGCCACCAGCCCCCCAGCACGGGGGGGAAGCAATCAGCCCCAGCATTTT
CATSPPARGGSNQPQHF
>-|15|TRBV7-7|once|TRBJ2-5
TGTGCCAGCAGCGGCAGGGACGGAGCGGAAGAGACCCAGTACTTC
CASSGRDGAEETQYF
>-|17|TRBV4-3|-|TRBJ1-2
TGCGCCAGCAGCCAAGCCTCTGTTAACCCCTTTAACTATGGCTACACCTTC
CASSQASVNPFNYGYTF
>-|13|TRBV6-5|-|TRBJ1-3
TGTGCCAGCAGTAACCCAGGGGGAAACACCATATATTTT
CASSNPGGNTIYF
>-|13|TRBV5-1|-|TRBJ2-2
TGCGCCAGCAGCTTGAGCAGCACCGGGGAGCTGTTTTTT
CASSLSSTGELFF
>-|14|TRBV10-3|-|TRBJ2-1
TGTGCCATCAGTGACACAAAGCTTTGGGGTGAGCAGTTCTTC
CAISDTKLWGEQFF
>-|12|TRBV6-6|few|TRBJ2-7
TGTGCCAGCAGTTCGGTGGGGTACGAGCAGTACTTC
CASSSVGYEQYF
>TRBD1|15|TRBV27|-|TRBJ1-2
TGTGCCAGCAGTTGGACTGACAGGGGGCGAGGGGGCTACACCTTC
CASSWTDRGRGGYTF
>-|13|TRBV10-3|-|TRBJ1-1
TGTGCCATCACTCGGGACATGAACACTGAAGCTTTCTTT
CAITRDMNTEAFF
>TRBD1|15|TRBV5-1|-|TRBJ1-5
TGCGCCAGCAGCCGGACAGGGAAGGGGGATCAGCCCCAGCATTTT
CASSRTGKGDQPQHF
>TRBD2|17|TRBV9|-|TRBJ2-5
TGTGCCAGCAGCGTACTGACCGGGGCTAGCGGGATTGAGACCCAGTACTTC
CASSVLTGASGIETQYF
>-|15|TRBV7-9|-|TRBJ2-3
TGTGCCAGCAGCCCCCGGGCCTCGGGCACAGATACGCAGTATTTT
CASSPRASGTDTQYF
>TRBD2|16|TRBV9|-|TRBJ2-1
TGTGCCAGCAGCCCCCGTAAGGCTAGCGGGATCAATGAGCAGTTCTTC
CASSPRKASGINEQFF
>TRBD1|13|TRBV25-1|-|TRBJ1-5
TGTGCCAGCGGGGGACAGGGTTTCCAGCCCCAGCATTTT
CASGGQGFQPQHF
>TRBD2|16|TRBV7-2|-|TRBJ2-7
TGTGCCAGCAGCACCTCCCCGACTAGCGGGAGTAAAGAGCAGTACTTC
CASSTSPTSGSKEQYF
>-|13|TRBV15|-|TRBJ2-5
TGTGCCACCAGCAGAGACAGACAAGAGACCCAGTACTTC
CATSRDRQETQYF
>-|16|TRBV30|-|TRBJ1-6
TGTGCCTGGAAAGCCCTAGGGCAGGGAAATAATTCACCCCTCCACTTT
CAWKALGQGNNSPLHF
>TRBD2|12|TRBV7-9|medium-sized|TRBJ2-7
TGTGCCAGCAGCCGGGGAGGGAGCGAGCAGTACTTC
CASSRGGSEQYF
>TRBD2|18|TRBV4-3|-|TRBJ2-1
TGCGCCAGCAGCCAAGGACTAGCGCTACTAACTTCCTACAATGAGCAGTTCTTC
CASSQGLALLTSYNEQFF
>TRBD1|15|TRBV30|-|TRBJ2-1
TGTGCCTGGAGTGTAGGTAGGGGGCGTTTGGATGAGCAGTTCTTC
CAWSVGRGRLDEQFF
>TRBD1|11|TRBV20-1|once|TRBJ2-3
TGCAGTGCTAGGCGACAGGGGACGCAGTATTTT
CSARRQGTQYF
>-|14|TRBV19|-|TRBJ2-3
TGTGCCAGTAGTATTGCCTGGAGAACAGATACGCAGTATTTT
CASSIAWRTDTQYF
>-|12|TRBV7-6|-|TRBJ2-1
TGTGCCAGCAGTCAGGGCCCTCCAGAGCAGTTCTTC
CASSQGPPEQFF
>-|15|TRBV5-1|-|TRBJ2-2
TGCGCCAGCAGTCGGAAGTTCGAGGGGGCCGGGGAGCTGTTTTTT
CASSRKFEGAGELFF
>-|12|TRBV4-1|few|TRBJ1-2
TGCGCCAGCAGCCAAGGGGCCTATGGCTACACCTTC
CASSQGAYGYTF